The source of this T cell receptor beta chain is a study of T cells in Graves' hyperthyroidism and ophthalmopathy. Broader study findings: A 13 V-J model separated ophthalmopathy from stable hyperthyroidism.

The CDR3 has 12 residues. Germline lookup yields CDR1 MDHEN and CDR2 SYDVKM. Deletions cut 5 bases from V and 3 bases from J, with 8 bases between. Subjects with ophthalmopathy showed a Clinical Activity Score no lower than 3, a NOSPECS grade no lower than 4, and a duration shorter than 3 months. Amplified TCR beta CDR3 regions came from RNA transcripts. Carried out on the TCR CDR3, a first-round RT-PCR used the HTBI primer set. TCRdb reanalysed the multiplex PCR reads using MiXCR and keeps one entry per CDR3 protein. In the table there are fewer than 650,000 distinct CDR3 sequences, 12% to 15% of which are singletons. At least ten counts were recorded for this clonotype. What it binds is not known.

The sequenced sample consisted of blood. The receptor comes from a woman between 18 and 30 years old with Graves' ophthalmopathy. The V call is TRBV28, the J call TRBJ2-7; D gene unclear. As DNA, the CDR3 is TGTGCCAGCAGTCCCCCCCACTACGAGCAGTACTTC. Amino acid sequence: CASSPPHYEQYF.